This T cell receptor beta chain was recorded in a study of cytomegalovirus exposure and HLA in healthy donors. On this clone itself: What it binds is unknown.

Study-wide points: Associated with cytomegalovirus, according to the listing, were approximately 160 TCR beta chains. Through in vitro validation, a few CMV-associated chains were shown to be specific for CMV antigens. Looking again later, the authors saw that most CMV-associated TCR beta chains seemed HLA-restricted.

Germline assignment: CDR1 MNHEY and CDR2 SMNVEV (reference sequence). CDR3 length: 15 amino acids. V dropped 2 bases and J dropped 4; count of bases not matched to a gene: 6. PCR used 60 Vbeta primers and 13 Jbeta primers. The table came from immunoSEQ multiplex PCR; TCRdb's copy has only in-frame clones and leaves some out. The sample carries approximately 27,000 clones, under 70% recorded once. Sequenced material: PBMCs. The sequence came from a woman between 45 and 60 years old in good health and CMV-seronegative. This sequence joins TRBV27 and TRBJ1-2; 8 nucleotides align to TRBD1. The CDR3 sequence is CASSLGQGPFYGYTF. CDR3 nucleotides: TGTGCCAGCAGTTTAGGACAGGGACCGTTCTATGGCTACACCTTC.